The clone carrying this TCR beta chain was found many times. No antigen is known for it. The data originate from a study of CD8 T cells in ankylosing spondylitis. Study results and limitations: Reportedly, disease-linked clones are significantly enriched in ankylosing spondylitis patients' matched synovial fluid. Characteristic of ankylosing spondylitis blood, it appeared, was a TCR beta motif comprising several highly homologous variants.

In germline, CDR1 is ENHRY, CDR2 SYGVKD. The CDR3 runs 13 residues. The V end was cut by 11 bases, the J end by 0 bases, with 12 bases between. Molecular-barcoded quantitative 5'-RACE produced these TCR beta libraries. One entry per CDR3 protein, called by TCRdb with MiXCR from the 5' RACE reads. The table lists 200,000 or so distinct CDR3 sequences, 15% to 20% of them singletons. The clonotype originates from a male donor under 30 with ankylosing spondylitis or in good health (not recorded which). The chain couples TRBV10-3 to TRBJ2-3; the D is unclear. The material sequenced was blood, either unsorted or a sorted T cell fraction (not recorded which). CDR3 sequence (DNA): TGTGCCGTACATATTACTAGCACAGATACGCAGTATTTT. It translates to CAVHITSTDTQYF.